This T cell receptor beta chain is drawn from a study of shared clonotypes between healthy human individuals (dated by TCRdb to 2018 to 2021). For context, the study as a whole: The cohort included a few men and two women between 18 and 49 years of age. Per donor, three plates each were used for CD4 naive and CD4 memory, two for CD8 naive, and one for CD8 memory. To estimate repertoire size and how much clonotypes are shared between individuals, the study performed deep sequencing of blood TCR repertoires from about five healthy adults. Libraries were prepared and TCR repertoires were sequenced by different laboratories using diverse techniques, in order to increase sequencing depth and limit assay-specific biases. Per donor, leukapheresis produced somewhere between about 0.8 and 9 billion PBMCs.

What the research found in general, with its limitations: Rarefaction of sorted-subset datasets indicated incomplete sequencing despite the large sequencing depth. When a handful of donors were compared, the shared fraction of clonotypes was around 5% for naive CD4, roughly 3.3% for naive CD8, about 2.5% for memory CD4, and 0.4% for memory CD8. Estimated clonotype richness was generally larger for naive than for memory subsets. Higher generation probabilities were observed for clonotypes shared by all four sorted-subset donors than for non-shared clonotypes. Because the study included only a small number of donors, the genetic and exposure-history diversity represented was limited. Pairwise subsampling indicated that sequencing depth was expected to affect the degree of clonotype sharing among donors. Only blood was sampled, and tissue TCR repertoires likely differ from those in blood.

This clone was seen a few times. The specificity of this receptor is unknown. No clone much larger than this one lies a single base away; base qualities are absent. This specimen includes other DNA sequences encoding the same CDR3. Using the deep immunoSEQ assay, multiplex PCR amplified TCR CDR3 regions from genomic DNA. Extracted genomic DNA from each cell subset was spread evenly across all wells of several immunoSEQ 96-well plates, with each plate serving as a replicate. For sorted subsets, roughly 190 ng of genomic DNA, equivalent to some 30,000 T cell genomes, went into each replicate PCR. The purified libraries were quantified using a Qubit 3.0 fluorometer, sized with a Bioanalyzer 2100, and then quantified again using the KAPA Library Quantification kit. Each immunoSEQ 96-well plate was sequenced on its own single-read 150-cycle Illumina NextSeq 550 flow cell. Under the source paper's analysis protocol: The immunoSEQ output contained only junctional sequences without quality scores, so filtering could not match that applied to full-length reads. To assign V/J genes and CDR3, sequences were annotated against IMGT germline references using PyIR, a Python wrapper for IgBLAST v1.9. Reads were filtered out if the reads had weak V/J assignments (E-value above 1e-6), no CDR3, stop codons, out-of-frame junctions, or ambiguous translated residues. V3J clonotypes were defined by identical inferred V gene, J gene, and CDR3 amino acid sequence. Percentage overlap between repertoires was calculated by dividing the number of shared unique clonotypes by the size of the smaller repertoire. RTK rarefaction, the Chao1 estimator, and Recon v2.1 estimates of unobserved clonotypes were used to assess repertoire richness. OLGA was used to compute generation probabilities for all TCRbeta clonotypes that the gDNA method yielded from a handful of donors. This is the immuneACCESS table as TCRdb keeps it, with only in-frame sequences that have V and J called. A part of the clones is gone; compared with another copy, unresolved V genes explain less than half, and the rest is unexplained. The DNA was the basis for D and trimming; V, J and clone size are from that table. The sample records around 2,100,000 clones, approximately 94% of which are singletons. Of the sample, roughly 1% is held by the ten largest clones.

CD8 naive samples were CD45RO-negative cells positively selected for CCR7, giving a CD45RA+CCR7+ population that excluded TemRA cells. Donors were healthy HIV-negative adults with no recently reported acute infections or vaccinations. Every donor was a Caucasian adult residing in Nashville, Tennessee, USA. Blood was collected by leukapheresis, and PBMCs were isolated by Ficoll-Histopaque density gradient centrifugation and then cryopreserved in liquid nitrogen vapor phase. Analytical flow cytometry was used to check the purity and quantity of every magnetically sorted T cell population. Each sorted fraction had its genomic DNA isolated and then quantified by UV absorbance on a Nanodrop 2000c. The sequenced sample was naive CD8+ T cells sorted from blood. The sample's cell subset or site label, in plain terms: CD45RA+CCR7+. This receptor was taken from a man aged 18 to 30 in good health.

The nucleotide sequence reads TGTGCCAGCAGCCAAGAAAATCAGCCCCAGCATTTT. The encoded protein is CASSQENQPQHF. Recombination linked TRBV14 to TRBJ1-5, with no confidently assigned D gene. V was cut back by 0 bases and J by 4 bases, leaving a gap of 1 base between them. The germline V gene supplies CDR1 SGHDN and CDR2 FVKESK. There are 12 amino acids in the CDR3, from cysteine to phenylalanine inclusive. Only the CDR3 DNA is retained, 36 bases long and in frame from the first base.